This T cell receptor beta chain comes out of a study of OX40 agonist ivuxolimab in advanced cancers. As for the study in general: Patients' therapy was ivuxolimab, an antibody that acts as an agonist of OX40 (CD134). Administration of intravenous ivuxolimab to patients occurred every 2 weeks at 0.01 to 10 mg/kg.

About this clone itself: Its antigen is undetermined.

Sampling of blood occurred at baseline, cycle 4 day 1, and cycle 7 day 1. Here immunoSEQ multiplex PCR was the method, and the copy in TCRdb shows in-frame clones only, minus some. This table holds 75,000 to 100,000 clones, under 90% found once. General study points: Doses of 0.1 to 3.0 mg/kg were accompanied by clonal expansion of CD4+ and CD8+ blood T cells by week 6.

This sample comprised CD4+ or CD8+ T cells sorted from blood, obtained in a trial of the OX40 agonist ivuxolimab. This clonotype originated in an adult with an advanced solid tumor such as melanoma, head and neck, liver or kidney cancer.

The CDR3 DNA reads TGTGCCAGCAGGGAGAACAGGGGCAGTTCACCCCTCCACTTT. Encoded protein: CASRENRGSSPLHF. The J gene is TRBJ1-6, the V gene TRBV6-5; 7 bases map to TRBD1. The J segment lost 9 bases and the V segment lost 6 bases, leaving 8 bases of the junction unmatched. CDR1 and CDR2 (germline): MNHEY, SVGAGI. There are 14 residues in the CDR3.